This section outlines one TCR beta chain sequence together with its context. This CDR3 has 13 amino acids. Unmatched junction bases numbered 13, after V lost 10 bases and J lost 11 bases. Germline CDR1 and CDR2: MNHEY and SVGAGI. This entry belongs to a study of blood T cells in healthy people across ages. Isolation recovered at least 6.5 million PBMCs from every sample. PCR was performed a second time for roughly 7 to 11 cycles using a sample-barcoded 5' primer and a J-beta primer mix. MiXCR, applied by TCRdb to the 5' RACE reads, yields one record per CDR3 protein. The profile covers around 900,000 distinct CDR3 sequences, with around 54% appearing a single time and roughly a fifth taken by the ten largest.

The clonotype was recovered from a woman aged 55-69 years in good health. The chain combines TRBV6-5 with TRBJ2-5, with 10 bases aligning to TRBD2. The sequenced material came from blood. CDR3 sequence reads: CAIGLAELNEQYF. CDR3 DNA sequence: TGTGCCATCGGACTAGCGGAACTCAATGAGCAGTACTTC.